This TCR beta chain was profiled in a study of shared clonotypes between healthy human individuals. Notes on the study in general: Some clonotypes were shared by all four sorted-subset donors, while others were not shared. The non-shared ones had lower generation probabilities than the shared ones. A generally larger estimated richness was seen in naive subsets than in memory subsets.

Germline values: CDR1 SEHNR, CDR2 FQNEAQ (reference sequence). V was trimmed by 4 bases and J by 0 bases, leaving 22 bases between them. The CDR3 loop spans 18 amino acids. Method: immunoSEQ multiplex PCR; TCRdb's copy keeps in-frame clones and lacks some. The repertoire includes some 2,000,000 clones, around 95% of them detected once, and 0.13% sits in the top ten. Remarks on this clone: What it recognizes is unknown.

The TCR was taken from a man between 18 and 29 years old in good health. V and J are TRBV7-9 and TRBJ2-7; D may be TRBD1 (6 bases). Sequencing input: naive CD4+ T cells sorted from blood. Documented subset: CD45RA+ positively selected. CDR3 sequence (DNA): TGTGCCAGCAGCTCCAGACAGGCGCCTGGGACGGCCTCCTACGAGCAGTACTTC. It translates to CASSSRQAPGTASYEQYF.